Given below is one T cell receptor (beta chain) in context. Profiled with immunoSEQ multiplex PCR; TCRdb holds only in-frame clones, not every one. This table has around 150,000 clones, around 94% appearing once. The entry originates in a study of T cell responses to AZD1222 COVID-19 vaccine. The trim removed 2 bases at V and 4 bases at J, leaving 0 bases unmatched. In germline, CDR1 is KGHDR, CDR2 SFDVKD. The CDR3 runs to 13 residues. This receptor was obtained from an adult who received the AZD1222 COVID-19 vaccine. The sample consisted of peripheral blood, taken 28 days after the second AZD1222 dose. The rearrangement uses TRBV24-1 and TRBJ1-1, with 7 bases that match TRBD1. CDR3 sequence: CATSDWDSTEAFF. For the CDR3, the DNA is TGTGCCACCAGTGATTGGGACAGCACTGAAGCTTTCTTT.